Listed below are T cell receptor beta chains from one sample, sequenced in a study of cytomegalovirus exposure and HLA in healthy donors. Clones were sequenced by immunoSEQ multiplex PCR, and TCRdb holds only the in-frame ones, with some missing. The repertoire holds under 200,000 clones, with 70% to 80% as singletons. Input material: PBMCs. Every receptor here comes from a man aged 60 to 69 in good health and CMV-seronegative. Each CDR3 is given with its conserved first and last residue. D genes are given only for firm matches. A row's size may be missing; if present it is once, few, many or a size class.

clone_size j_call v_call d_call cdr3_nt cdr3_aa
- TRBJ1-4 TRBV25-1 - TGTGCCAGCAGTCCGCAGACTGGAGGGGATGAAAAACTGTTTTTT CASSPQTGGDEKLFF
few TRBJ2-7 TRBV5-5 - TGTGCCAGCAGCTGGGACAAGCGATACGAGCAGTACTTC CASSWDKRYEQYF
- TRBJ2-1 TRBV5-1 - TGCGCCAGCAGCTTGACTGCGGGGAACAGGTTGGCCTACAATGAGCAGTTCTTC CASSLTAGNRLAYNEQFF
- TRBJ1-2 TRBV5-4 - TGTGCCAGCAGCTTTTACAGGAGTTCAAACTATGGCTACACCTTC CASSFYRSSNYGYTF
- TRBJ2-7 TRBV5-1 - TGCGCCAGCAGCTTGGCCGGGGGAGTGGAGCAGTACTTC CASSLAGGVEQYF
- TRBJ2-5 TRBV5-1 TRBD1 TGCGCCAGCAGATCCTCCGACAGGGGAGTTGAGACCCAGTACTTC CASRSSDRGVETQYF
- TRBJ2-7 TRBV5-1 - TGCGCCAGCAGCTTGGGGCGGAGCGGCAACGAGCAGTACTTC CASSLGRSGNEQYF
few TRBJ2-3 TRBV29-1 - TGCAGCGTTGGGGCAGGGGAGACAGATACGCAGTATTTT CSVGAGETDTQYF
- TRBJ1-1 TRBV2 TRBD1 TGTGCCAGCAGGGGAGACAGGGACACTGAAGCTTTCTTT CASRGDRDTEAFF
- TRBJ2-7 TRBV18 TRBD1 TGTGCCAGCTCACCATTGGGACAGGGGGACTACGAGCAGTACTTC CASSPLGQGDYEQYF
- TRBJ2-3 TRBV28 TRBD2 TGTGCCAGCTCCCGTCTAGCGGGAGGGCAAGATACGCAGTATTTT CASSRLAGGQDTQYF
once TRBJ2-1 TRBV14 - TGTGCCAGCAGCCATGGACTACATTACAATGAGCAGTTCTTC CASSHGLHYNEQFF
- TRBJ2-3 TRBV7-3 TRBD1 TGTGCCAGCAGCCTTTTGACAGGGAGTGGTTTGGATACGCAGTATTTT CASSLLTGSGLDTQYF
- TRBJ2-2 TRBV28 TRBD1 TGTGCCAGCAGTCCACAGGGGGTGATCACCGGGGAGCTGTTTTTT CASSPQGVITGELFF
- TRBJ1-1 TRBV18 TRBD1 TGTGCCAGCTCATCAGCGGTACAGGGACAGACGACCACTGAAGCTTTCTTT CASSSAVQGQTTTEAFF
- TRBJ2-5 TRBV18 - TGTGCCAGCTCACCACCGGGGAGTAGCGGAGAGACCCAGTACTTC CASSPPGSSGETQYF
- TRBJ1-3 TRBV4-2 - TGTGCCAGCAGCCAAGGTGGGGCGTCTGGAAACACCATATATTTT CASSQGGASGNTIYF
- TRBJ1-2 TRBV5-4 - TGTGCCAGCAGCTCACCAGGGGCAGCGTCTAACTATGGCTACACCTTC CASSSPGAASNYGYTF
- TRBJ2-3 TRBV5-1 TRBD1 TGCGCCAGCAGCCAGGGGGACGGAAGCACAGATACGCAGTATTTT CASSQGDGSTDTQYF
few TRBJ1-6 TRBV2 - TGTGCCAGCAGCCACCCCCGGGATTTAAATTCACCCCTCCACTTT CASSHPRDLNSPLHF
- TRBJ2-7 TRBV29-1 TRBD1 TGCAGCGCCCTAGGGGAGCAGGGGGCCGGCGAGCAGTACTTC CSALGEQGAGEQYF
once TRBJ2-5 TRBV4-3 TRBD2 TGCGCCAGCAGCCAAGGATTGAGCTTAGGACTAGCGGGAGAGACCCAGTACTTC CASSQGLSLGLAGETQYF
- TRBJ1-3 TRBV13 - TGTGCCAGCAGCTCTAGGGGAAACACCATATATTTT CASSSRGNTIYF
- TRBJ1-4 TRBV5-1 TRBD1 TGCGCCAGCAGTCCCGGACAGGGGAGTAATGAAAAACTGTTTTTT CASSPGQGSNEKLFF
- TRBJ1-1 TRBV21-1 - TGTGCCAGCAGCAAGGGACAGGTTAACACTGAAGCTTTCTTT CASSKGQVNTEAFF
- TRBJ1-2 TRBV29-1 - TGCAGCGTTGGCCTACAGGGCTATGGCTACACCTTC CSVGLQGYGYTF
few TRBJ2-7 TRBV7-8 TRBD2 TGTGCCAGCAGCCCTAATAGCGGGAGCTCCTACGAGCAGTACTTC CASSPNSGSSYEQYF
- TRBJ1-4 TRBV2 TRBD1 TGTGCCAGCAGTGAGGGACAGGGGGCAGGAAAACTGTTTTTT CASSEGQGAGKLFF
- TRBJ1-1 TRBV7-3 - TGTGCCAGCAGCGGGGGAGGGAAATCTGAAGCTTTCTTT CASSGGGKSEAFF
- TRBJ1-3 TRBV6-5 - TGTGCCAGCAGTTACTCGGAGGGCTCTGGAAACACCATATATTTT CASSYSEGSGNTIYF
- TRBJ2-3 TRBV7-2 TRBD2 TGTGCCAGCAGCTTAGTCACCGGGACTAGCGGCGCAGATACGCAGTATTTT CASSLVTGTSGADTQYF
- TRBJ2-7 TRBV5-1 - TGCGCCAGCAGCACCCCCAGGGGAGAGGCAAGCGAGCAGTACTTC CASSTPRGEASEQYF
- TRBJ2-6 TRBV23-1 TRBD1 TGCGCCAGCAGTCCGGTACAGGGGACCCTCGGTGGGGCCAACGTCCTGACTTTC CASSPVQGTLGGANVLTF
- TRBJ2-1 TRBV9 TRBD2 TGTGCCAGCAGCCCGAGGGGTAGCGGGGATAGGGGGGAGCAGTTCTTC CASSPRGSGDRGEQFF
- TRBJ1-1 TRBV6-4 TRBD1 TGTGCCAGCAGTGCACAGGGGTGGCGCGGTACGAACACTGAAGCTTTCTTT CASSAQGWRGTNTEAFF
- TRBJ1-2 TRBV6-1 TRBD1 TGTGCCAGCAGATGGACAGGGGCGGATGGCTACACCTTC CASRWTGADGYTF
once TRBJ1-1 TRBV29-1 TRBD1 TGCAGCGTATCTGACAGGGCGGGTAAAGCTTTCTTT CSVSDRAGKAFF
- TRBJ2-1 TRBV9 - TGTGCCAGCCGACCCATCAGTCGCGGGGAAGGACAGTTCTTC CASRPISRGEGQFF